What follows describes a single TCR beta chain. Its antigen is currently unknown. Using immunoSEQ multiplex PCR, the repertoire was profiled, and TCRdb retains in-frame clones only, with some absent. The sample lists some 120,000 clones; approximately 87% were seen once. The sample belongs to a study of cytomegalovirus exposure and HLA in healthy donors. Regarding the study as a whole: Confirmation in vitro established that a few CMV-associated chains were specific for CMV antigens. The study designated 150 to 200 TCR beta chains cytomegalovirus-associated. Using the classifier, cytomegalovirus status was reportedly diagnosed with high specificity and sensitivity. Subsequent analysis revealed that first-cohort TCR clusters tended to co-occur in the 120 or so validation repertoires.

Germline V lookup: CDR1 SGHRS, CDR2 YFSETQ. CDR3 size: 19 residues. V was clipped by 0 bases and J by 0 bases; unmatched bases: 8. The origin of this receptor is a woman in her twenties or thirties in good health and CMV-seronegative. V and J are TRBV5-1 and TRBJ2-3; 12 bases align to TRBD2. Sequencing was done on a sample of PBMCs. The CDR3 reads CASSLGTSGGSHSTDTQYF. For the CDR3, the DNA is TGCGCCAGCAGCTTGGGAACTAGCGGGGGGTCTCATAGCACAGATACGCAGTATTTT.